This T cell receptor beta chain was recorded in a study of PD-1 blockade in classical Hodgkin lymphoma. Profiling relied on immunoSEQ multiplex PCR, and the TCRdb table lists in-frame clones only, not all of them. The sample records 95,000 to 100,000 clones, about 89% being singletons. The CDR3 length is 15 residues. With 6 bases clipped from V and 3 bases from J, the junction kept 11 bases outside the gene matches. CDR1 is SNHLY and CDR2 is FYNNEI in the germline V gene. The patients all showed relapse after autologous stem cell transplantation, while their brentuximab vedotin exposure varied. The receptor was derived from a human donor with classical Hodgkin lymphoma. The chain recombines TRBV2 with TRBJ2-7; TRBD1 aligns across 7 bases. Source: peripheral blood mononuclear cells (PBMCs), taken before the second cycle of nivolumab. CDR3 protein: CASRPGQLTYYEQYF. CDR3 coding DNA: TGTGCCAGCAGACCGGGACAGCTAACCTACTACGAGCAGTACTTC. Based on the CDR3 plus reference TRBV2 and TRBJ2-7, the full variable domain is EPEVTQTPSHQVTQMGQEVILRCVPISNHLYFYWYRQILGQKVEFLVSFYNNEISEKSEIFDDQFSVERPDGSNFTLKIRSTKLEDSAMYFCASRPGQLTYYEQYFGPGTRLTVT.